This T cell receptor (beta chain) is drawn from a study of cytomegalovirus exposure and HLA in healthy donors. This clone was seen a few times. The target antigen is unknown. Other DNA sequences in the same sample also yield this CDR3. Notes on the study in general: As a later analysis revealed, the rate of TCR association differed by HLA locus, with DRB1 most and HLA-C fewest. Whilst most TCR sequences proved rare, a subset of public TCRs occurred across many donors. When presence/absence was analysed, sequencing depth was taken to be roughly uniform across donors.

The CDR3 covers 13 residues. Trimming removed 0 bases at V and 2 bases at J, with 4 bases between. The germline V gene encodes CDR1 SGHTA and CDR2 FQGTGA. PCR used 60 Vbeta primers and 13 Jbeta primers. Repertoires were generated with immunoSEQ multiplex PCR, while TCRdb's copy carries only in-frame clones and drops some. This table holds more than 150,000 clones, over 80% found once. Sample: PBMCs. This receptor was taken from a middle-aged man in good health and CMV-seronegative. The chain couples TRBV7-3 to TRBJ1-1, with D uncertain. CDR3 sequence reads: CASSLTANTEAFF. The CDR3 DNA sequence: TGTGCCAGCAGCTTAACGGCAAACACTGAAGCTTTCTTT. The full variable domain, in which reference TRBV7-3 and TRBJ1-1 provide the parts outside the CDR3, is GAGVSQTPSNKVTEKGKYVELRCDPISGHTALYWYRQSLGQGPEFLIYFQGTGAADDSGLPNDRFFAVRPEGSVSTLKIQRTERGDSAVYLCASSLTANTEAFFGQGTRLTVV.